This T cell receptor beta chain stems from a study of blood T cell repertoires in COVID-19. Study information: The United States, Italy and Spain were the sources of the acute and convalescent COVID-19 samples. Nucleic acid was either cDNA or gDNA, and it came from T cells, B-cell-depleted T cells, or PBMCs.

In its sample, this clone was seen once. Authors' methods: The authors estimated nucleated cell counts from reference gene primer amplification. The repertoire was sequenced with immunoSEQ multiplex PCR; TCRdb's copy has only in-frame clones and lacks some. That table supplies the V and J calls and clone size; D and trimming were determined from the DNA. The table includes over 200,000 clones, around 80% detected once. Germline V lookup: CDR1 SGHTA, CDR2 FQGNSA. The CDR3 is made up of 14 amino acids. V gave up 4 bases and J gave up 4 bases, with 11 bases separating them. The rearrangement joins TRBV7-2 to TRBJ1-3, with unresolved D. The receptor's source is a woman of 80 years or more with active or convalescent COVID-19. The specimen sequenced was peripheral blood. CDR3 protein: CASSSRGSGNTIYF. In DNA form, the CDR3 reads TGTGCCAGCAGCTCCCGGGGATCAGGAAACACCATATATTTT.